Reported below is one TCR beta chain. The data were obtained in a study of shared clonotypes between healthy human individuals. Data came from immunoSEQ multiplex PCR; TCRdb stores just in-frame clones and leaves some out. The sample consists of approximately 2.5 million clones, approximately 93% of them appearing once. The CDR3 consists of 16 residues. V was clipped by 2 bases and J by 4 bases; unmatched bases: 6. Germline V gene sequence: CDR1 SNHLY, CDR2 FYNNEI. The origin of this receptor is a man aged 18 to 35 in good health. Some clones in this sample may be carry-over from other donors' samples. V gene TRBV2 combines with J gene TRBJ2-7; 12 bases are shared with TRBD2. The source material was naive CD4+ T cells from PBMCs. Subset in this sample: CD45RA+ positively selected. DNA of the CDR3: TGTGCCAGCAGTGAAAGCTGGCTAGCGGGAGGGTACGAGCAGTACTTC. Amino acids: CASSESWLAGGYEQYF.